This TCR beta chain came from a study of T cell responses to AZD1222 COVID-19 vaccine. Study-wide results and caveats: Nearly half of spike-specific TCRs reportedly target variant regions that are unmutated in the B.1.351 and B.1.1.7 variants. Repertoire sampling happened only post peak T cell response.

Remarks on this clone: Its antigen is still unknown.

Germline CDR1 is LNHDA and CDR2 is SQIVND (reference sequence). Germline trimming cut 6 bases from V and 1 base from J; bases unmatched to any gene: 11. There are 16 residues in the CDR3. The method was immunoSEQ multiplex PCR; TCRdb's version includes in-frame clones alone and lacks a portion of them. Of about 140,000 clones listed, 75% to 90% are singletons. Sequencing was performed on peripheral blood, taken on day 0 of AZD1222 vaccination. The chain has TRBV19 and TRBJ1-1; TRBD1 agrees at 7 bases. This receptor was obtained from an adult in good health. The CDR3 bases are TGTGCCAGTAGGCCGACAGGGCGACTAAGGAACACTGAAGCTTTCTTT. It yields the protein CASRPTGRLRNTEAFF.